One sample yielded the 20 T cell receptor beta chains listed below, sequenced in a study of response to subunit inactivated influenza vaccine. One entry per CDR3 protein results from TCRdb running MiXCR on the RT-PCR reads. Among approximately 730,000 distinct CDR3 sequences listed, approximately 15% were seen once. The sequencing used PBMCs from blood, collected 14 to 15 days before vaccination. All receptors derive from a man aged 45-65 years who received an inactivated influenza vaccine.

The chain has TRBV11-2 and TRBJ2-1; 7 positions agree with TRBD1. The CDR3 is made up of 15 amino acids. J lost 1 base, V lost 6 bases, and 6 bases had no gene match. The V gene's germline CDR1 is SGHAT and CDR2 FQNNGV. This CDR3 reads CASRRPGGSYNEQFF. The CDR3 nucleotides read TGTGCCAGCAGACGTCCAGGGGGTTCCTACAATGAGCAGTTCTTC.

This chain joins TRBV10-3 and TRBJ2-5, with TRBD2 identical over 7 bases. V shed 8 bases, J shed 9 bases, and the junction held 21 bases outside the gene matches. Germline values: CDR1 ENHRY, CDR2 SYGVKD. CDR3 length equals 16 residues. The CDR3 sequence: CAIADPGLADGGSQYF. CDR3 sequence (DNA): TGTGCCATCGCGGATCCGGGGCTAGCGGACGGGGGGTCCCAGTACTTC.

The CDR3 loop is CSVERTSGQGTQYF. DNA for the CDR3: TGCAGCGTTGAGCGGACTAGCGGGCAAGGTACGCAGTATTTT. J is TRBJ2-3 and V is TRBV29-1; 11 bases are shared with TRBD2. This CDR3 has 14 residues. The germline V gene has CDR1 SQVTM and CDR2 ANQGSEA. J gave up 8 bases and V 3 bases, and 7 bases lay outside the gene matches.

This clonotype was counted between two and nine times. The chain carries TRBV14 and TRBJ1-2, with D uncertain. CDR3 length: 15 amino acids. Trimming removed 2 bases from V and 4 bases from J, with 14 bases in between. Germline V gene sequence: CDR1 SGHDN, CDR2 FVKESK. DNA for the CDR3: TGTGCCAGCAGCCAACTAACCTCGGCGTCCTATGGCTACACCTTC. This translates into CASSQLTSASYGYTF.

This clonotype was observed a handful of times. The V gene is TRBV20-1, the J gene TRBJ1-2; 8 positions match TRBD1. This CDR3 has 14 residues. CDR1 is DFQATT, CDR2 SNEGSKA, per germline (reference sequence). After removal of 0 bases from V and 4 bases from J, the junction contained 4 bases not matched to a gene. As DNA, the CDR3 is TGCAGTGCTAGAGATCTGGACAGGGTCTATGGCTACACCTTC. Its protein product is CSARDLDRVYGYTF.

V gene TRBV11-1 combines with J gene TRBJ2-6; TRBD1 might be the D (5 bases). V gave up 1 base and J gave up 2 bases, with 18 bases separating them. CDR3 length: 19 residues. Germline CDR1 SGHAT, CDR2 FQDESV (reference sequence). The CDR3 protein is CASSLVWRTGLAGANVLTF. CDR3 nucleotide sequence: TGTGCCAGCAGCTTAGTCTGGCGTACAGGTCTGGCTGGGGCCAACGTCCTGACTTTC.

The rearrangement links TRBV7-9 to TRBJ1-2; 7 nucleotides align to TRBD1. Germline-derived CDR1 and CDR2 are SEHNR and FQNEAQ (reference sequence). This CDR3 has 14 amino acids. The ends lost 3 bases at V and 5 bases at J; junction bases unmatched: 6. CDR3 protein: CASSLETGAYGYTF. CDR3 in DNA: TGTGCCAGCAGCTTGGAAACAGGGGCGTATGGCTACACCTTC.

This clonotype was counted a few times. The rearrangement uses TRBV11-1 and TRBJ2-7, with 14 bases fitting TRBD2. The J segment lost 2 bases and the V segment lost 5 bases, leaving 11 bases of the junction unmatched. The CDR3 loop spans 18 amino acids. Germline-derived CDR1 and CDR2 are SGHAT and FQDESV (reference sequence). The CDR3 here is CASSITLGTSGRPYEQYF. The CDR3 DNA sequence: TGTGCCAGCAGCATAACCCTAGGGACTAGCGGGAGACCCTACGAGCAGTACTTC.

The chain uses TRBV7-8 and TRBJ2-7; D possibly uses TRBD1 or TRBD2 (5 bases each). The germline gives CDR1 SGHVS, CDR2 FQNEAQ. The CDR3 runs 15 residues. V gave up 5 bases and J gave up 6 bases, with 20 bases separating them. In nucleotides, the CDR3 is TGTGCCAGCAGCCTCTCCGCGGGCAGGGTAGGCGAGCAGTACTTC. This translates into CASSLSAGRVGEQYF.

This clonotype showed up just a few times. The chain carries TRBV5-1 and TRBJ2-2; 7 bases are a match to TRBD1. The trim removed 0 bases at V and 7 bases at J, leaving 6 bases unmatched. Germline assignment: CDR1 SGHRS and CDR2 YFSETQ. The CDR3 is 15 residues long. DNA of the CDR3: TGCGCCAGCAGCTTGGCGGCGACAGGGAACGGGGAGCTGTTTTTT. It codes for CASSLAATGNGELFF.

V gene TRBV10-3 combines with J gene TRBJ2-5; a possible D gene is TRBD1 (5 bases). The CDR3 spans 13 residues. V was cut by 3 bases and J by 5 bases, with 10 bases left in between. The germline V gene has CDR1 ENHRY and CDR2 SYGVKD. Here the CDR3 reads CAISDWKGETQYF. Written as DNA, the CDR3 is TGTGCCATCAGTGATTGGAAGGGGGAGACCCAGTACTTC.

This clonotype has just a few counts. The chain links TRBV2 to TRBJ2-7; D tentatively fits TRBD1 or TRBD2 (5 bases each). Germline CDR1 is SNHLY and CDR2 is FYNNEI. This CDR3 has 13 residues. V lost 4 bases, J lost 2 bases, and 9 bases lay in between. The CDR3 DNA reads TGTGCCAGCAGTGCTTGGGGGACCTACGAGCAGTACTTC. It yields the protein CASSAWGTYEQYF.

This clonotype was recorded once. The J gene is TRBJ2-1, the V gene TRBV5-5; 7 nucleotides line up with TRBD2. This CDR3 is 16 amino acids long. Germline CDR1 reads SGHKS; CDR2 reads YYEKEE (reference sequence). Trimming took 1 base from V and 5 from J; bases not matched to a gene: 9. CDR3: CASSLFGGSIDNEQFF. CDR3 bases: TGTGCCAGCAGCTTGTTCGGCGGGAGTATCGACAATGAGCAGTTCTTC. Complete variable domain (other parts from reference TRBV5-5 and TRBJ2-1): DAGVTQSPTHLIKTRGQQVTLRCSPISGHKSVSWYQQVLGQGPQFIFQYYEKEERGRGNFPDRFSARQFPNYSSELNVNALLLGDSALYLCASSLFGGSIDNEQFFGPGTRLTVL.

CDR3 residues: CASSPSQDTQYF. In DNA, the CDR3 is TGTGCCAGCAGTCCTAGTCAAGATACGCAGTATTTT. The chain employs TRBV2 and TRBJ2-3; D gene ambiguous. Trimming took off 5 bases at V and 5 bases at J, with 8 bases between the two ends. The germline V gene has CDR1 SNHLY and CDR2 FYNNEI. This CDR3 contains 12 residues.

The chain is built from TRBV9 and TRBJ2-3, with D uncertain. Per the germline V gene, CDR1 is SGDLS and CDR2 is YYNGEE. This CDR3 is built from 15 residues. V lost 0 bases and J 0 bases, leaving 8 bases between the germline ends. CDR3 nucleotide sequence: TGTGCCAGCAGCGTAGCTGGATTTAGCACAGATACGCAGTATTTT. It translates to CASSVAGFSTDTQYF.

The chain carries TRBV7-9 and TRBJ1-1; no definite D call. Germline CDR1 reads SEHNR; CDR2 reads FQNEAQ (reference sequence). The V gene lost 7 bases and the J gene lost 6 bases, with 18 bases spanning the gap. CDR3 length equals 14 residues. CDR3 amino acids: CASTRVAGGSEAFF. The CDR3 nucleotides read TGTGCCAGCACTCGCGTGGCTGGAGGGTCTGAAGCTTTCTTT.

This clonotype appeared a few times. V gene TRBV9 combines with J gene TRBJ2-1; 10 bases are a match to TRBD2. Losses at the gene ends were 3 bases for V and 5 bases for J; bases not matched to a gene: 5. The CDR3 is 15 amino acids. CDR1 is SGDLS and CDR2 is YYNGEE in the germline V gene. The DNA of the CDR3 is TGTGCCAGCAGCGACGGGACTAGCGCCGACAATGAGCAGTTCTTC. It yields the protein CASSDGTSADNEQFF.

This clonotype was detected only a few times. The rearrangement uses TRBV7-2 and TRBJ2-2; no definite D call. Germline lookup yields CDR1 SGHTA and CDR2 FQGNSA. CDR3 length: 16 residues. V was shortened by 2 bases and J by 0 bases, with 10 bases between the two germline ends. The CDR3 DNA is TGTGCCAGCAGCTTATACCATCTGTCGAACACCGGGGAGCTGTTTTTT. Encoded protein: CASSLYHLSNTGELFF. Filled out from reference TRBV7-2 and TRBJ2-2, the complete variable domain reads GAGVSQSPSNKVTEKGKDVELRCDPISGHTALYWYRQSLGQGLEFLIYFQGNSAPDKSGLPSDRFSAERTGGSVSTLTIQRTQQEDSAVYLCASSLYHLSNTGELFFGEGSRLTVL.

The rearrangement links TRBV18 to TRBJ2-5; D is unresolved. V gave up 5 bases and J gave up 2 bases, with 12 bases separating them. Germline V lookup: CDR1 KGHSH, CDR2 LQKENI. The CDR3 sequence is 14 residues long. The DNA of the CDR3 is TGTGCCAGCTCAGCAGGAGCACAGCAAGAGACCCAGTACTTC. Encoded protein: CASSAGAQQETQYF.

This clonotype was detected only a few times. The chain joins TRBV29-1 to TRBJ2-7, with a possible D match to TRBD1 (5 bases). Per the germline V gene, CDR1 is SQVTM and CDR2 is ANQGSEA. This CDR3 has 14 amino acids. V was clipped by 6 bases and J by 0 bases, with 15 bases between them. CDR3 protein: CSVRPQGTSYEQYF. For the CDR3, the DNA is TGCAGCGTCCGACCTCAGGGAACCTCCTACGAGCAGTACTTC.